This paragraph reports one T cell receptor (beta chain). Its antigen is undetermined. This sequence is one base from a far larger clone and is likely a read error. Each of two time points yielded around 6 milliliters of peripheral venous blood. Amplicons of TCR beta CDR3 were generated from genomic DNA by two-round multiplex PCR. For every TRBV and TRBJ gene, a specific primer was used in first-round PCR. TCRdb used MiXCR to reprocess the multiplex PCR reads, holding one entry per CDR3 protein. The repertoire consists of about 36,000 distinct CDR3 sequences, with around 30% occurring once and the leading ten covering around 30%. The entry originates in a study of prognosis after radiotherapy for stage I lung cancer. In the study overall: Roughly five patients had oligometastatic NSCLC after surgical resection of the primary tumor, and 13 to 15 had newly diagnosed primary stage I lung tumors.

General study results and limits: Reduced unique TCR clone counts were recorded after stereotactic body radiation therapy, with a median of approximately 10,000 versus 7,000.

The CDR3 sequence is 14 residues long. V was shortened by 8 bases and J by 6 bases, with 18 bases between the two germline ends. CDR1 and CDR2 (germline): SNHLY, FYNNEI. Sample: PBMCs, taken before or after stereotactic body radiation therapy (not recorded which). The sequence came from a donor aged 50 or older with non-small cell lung cancer. The chain has TRBV2 and TRBJ2-3, with D possibly being TRBD2 (6 bases). This chain's CDR3 is CASDNRDRGDTQYF. CDR3 nucleotides: TGTGCCAGCGACAACCGGGACCGGGGGGATACGCAGTATTTT.